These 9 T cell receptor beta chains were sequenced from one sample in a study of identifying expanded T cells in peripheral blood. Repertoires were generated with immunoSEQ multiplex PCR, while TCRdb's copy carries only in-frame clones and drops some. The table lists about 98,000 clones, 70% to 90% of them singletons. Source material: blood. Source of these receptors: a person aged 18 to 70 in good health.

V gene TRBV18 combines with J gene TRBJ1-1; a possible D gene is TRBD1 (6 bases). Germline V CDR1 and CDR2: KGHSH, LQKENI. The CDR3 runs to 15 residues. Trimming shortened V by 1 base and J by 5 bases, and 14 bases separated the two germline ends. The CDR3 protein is CASSPQGDPGTEAFF. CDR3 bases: TGTGCCAGCTCACCACAGGGGGATCCGGGGACTGAAGCTTTCTTT.

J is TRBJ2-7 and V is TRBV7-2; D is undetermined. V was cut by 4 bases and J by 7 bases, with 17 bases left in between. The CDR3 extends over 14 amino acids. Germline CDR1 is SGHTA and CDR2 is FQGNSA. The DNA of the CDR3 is TGTGCCAGCAGCTCGTCATTTGCGGTATTGGAGCAGTACTTC. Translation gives CASSSSFAVLEQYF.

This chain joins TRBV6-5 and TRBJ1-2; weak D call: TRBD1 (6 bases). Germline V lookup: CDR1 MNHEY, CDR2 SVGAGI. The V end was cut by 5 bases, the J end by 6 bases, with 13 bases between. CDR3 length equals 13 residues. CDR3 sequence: CASSPQGNNGYTF. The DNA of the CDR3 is TGTGCCAGCAGTCCCCAGGGGAATAATGGCTACACCTTC.

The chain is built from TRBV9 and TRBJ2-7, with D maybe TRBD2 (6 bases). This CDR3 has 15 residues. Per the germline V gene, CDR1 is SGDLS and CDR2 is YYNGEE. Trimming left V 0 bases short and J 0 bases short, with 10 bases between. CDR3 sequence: CASSVDGGDSYEQYF. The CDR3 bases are TGTGCCAGCAGCGTAGACGGGGGAGACTCCTACGAGCAGTACTTC.

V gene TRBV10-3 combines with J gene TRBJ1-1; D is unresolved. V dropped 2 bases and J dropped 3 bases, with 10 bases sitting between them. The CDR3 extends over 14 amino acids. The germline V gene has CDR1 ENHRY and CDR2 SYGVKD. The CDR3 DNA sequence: TGTGCCATCAGTGAGGCCGCCCGGGACACTGAAGCTTTCTTT. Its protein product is CAISEAARDTEAFF.

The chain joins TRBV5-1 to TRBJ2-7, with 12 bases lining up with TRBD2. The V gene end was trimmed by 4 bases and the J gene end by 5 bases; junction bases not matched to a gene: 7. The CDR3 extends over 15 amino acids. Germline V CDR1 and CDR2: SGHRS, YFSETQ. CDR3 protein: CASSEVTSGRNEQYF. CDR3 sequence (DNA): TGCGCCAGCAGCGAAGTGACTAGCGGGAGAAACGAGCAGTACTTC.

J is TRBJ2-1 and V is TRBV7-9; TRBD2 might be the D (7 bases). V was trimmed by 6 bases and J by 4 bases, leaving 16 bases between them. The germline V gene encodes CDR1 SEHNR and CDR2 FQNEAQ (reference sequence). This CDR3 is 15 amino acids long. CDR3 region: CASSRPGGYYNEQFF. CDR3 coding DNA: TGTGCCAGCAGTCGTCCGGGGGGCTATTACAATGAGCAGTTCTTC.

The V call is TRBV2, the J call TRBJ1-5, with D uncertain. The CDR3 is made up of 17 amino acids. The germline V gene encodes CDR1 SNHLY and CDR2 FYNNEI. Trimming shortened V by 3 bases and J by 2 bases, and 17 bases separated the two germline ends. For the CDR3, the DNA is TGTGCCAGCAGTGACGGCCAACTCGGGTCGGGCAATCAGCCCCAGCATTTT. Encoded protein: CASSDGQLGSGNQPQHF. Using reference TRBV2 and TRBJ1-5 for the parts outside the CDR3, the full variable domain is EPEVTQTPSHQVTQMGQEVILRCVPISNHLYFYWYRQILGQKVEFLVSFYNNEISEKSEIFDDQFSVERPDGSNFTLKIRSTKLEDSAMYFCASSDGQLGSGNQPQHFGDGTRLSIL.

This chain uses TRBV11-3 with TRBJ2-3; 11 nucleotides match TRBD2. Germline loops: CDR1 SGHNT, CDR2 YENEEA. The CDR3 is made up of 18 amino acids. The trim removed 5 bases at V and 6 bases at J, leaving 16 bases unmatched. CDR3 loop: CASSPGLAESGWVDTQYF. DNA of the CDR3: TGTGCCAGCAGCCCGGGACTAGCGGAGAGTGGCTGGGTTGATACGCAGTATTTT.